The TCR beta chain under discussion was sequenced for a study of blood T cell repertoires in COVID-19. Method: immunoSEQ multiplex PCR; TCRdb's copy keeps in-frame clones and lacks some. The top ten hold 10% to 15% of the sample, which has 150,000 to 200,000 clones, about four fifths seen once. The source of this sequence is a woman of 80 years or more with COVID-19, enrolled during active disease. The sequencing input was peripheral blood.

This CDR3 reads CASSLVLGPTRKYF. The CDR3 nucleotides are TGTGCCAGCAGTTTGGTCCTGGGGCCGACCAGGAAATACTTC. The chain is built from TRBV28 and TRBJ2-7; TRBD1 might be the D (5 bases). The CDR3 runs to 14 residues. The germline V gene encodes CDR1 MDHEN and CDR2 SYDVKM. Deletions cut 3 bases from V and 13 bases from J, with 22 bases between.